These 20 T cell receptor beta chains came from one sample sequenced in a study of OX40 agonist ivuxolimab in advanced cancers. Measured with immunoSEQ multiplex PCR; TCRdb has only the in-frame clones, and not every one. The sample records 59,000 or so clones, roughly 80% being singletons. This specimen was CD4+ or CD8+ T cells sorted from blood, taken in a trial of the OX40 agonist ivuxolimab. The receptors were sampled from an adult with an advanced solid tumor such as melanoma, head and neck, liver or kidney cancer.

This clone was counted a single time. The CDR3 DNA follows: TGTGCCACCAGCAGAGACGGGACAGGGGGAATTGAAGCTTTCTTT. It is translated as CATSRDGTGGIEAFF. The rearrangement uses TRBV15 and TRBJ1-1; 11 nucleotides agree with TRBD1. Germline lookup yields CDR1 LNHNV and CDR2 YYDKDF (reference sequence). The CDR3 runs to 15 residues. Trimming at V came to 0 bases and at J to 7 bases, leaving 4 bases not matched to a gene.

The rearrangement links TRBV18 to TRBJ2-5, with TRBD2 matching 7 bases. The CDR3 spans 13 residues. V lost 5 bases and J lost 2; bases outside the gene matches: 2. Germline-derived CDR1 and CDR2 are KGHSH and LQKENI. The CDR3 loop is CASSWTRQETQYF. CDR3 coding DNA: TGTGCCAGCTCATGGACTAGACAAGAGACCCAGTACTTC.

In this sample, this clone turned up a few times. The chain carries TRBV19 and TRBJ2-7, with D maybe TRBD2 (6 bases). The V end was cut by 5 bases, the J end by 3 bases, with 17 bases between. This CDR3 spans 15 amino acids. Germline V gene lookup returns CDR1 LNHDA and CDR2 SQIVND (reference sequence). DNA of the CDR3: TGTGCCAGTAGTGCAAGGGCGGAGGGGCGCTACGAGCAGTACTTC. It encodes CASSARAEGRYEQYF.

This clone was detected only a few times. The gene calls are TRBV5-1 and TRBJ2-4; D is possibly TRBD1 (6 bases). V was trimmed by 5 bases and J by 2 bases, leaving 23 bases between them. The germline V gene has CDR1 SGHRS and CDR2 YFSETQ. The CDR3 consists of 18 residues. The CDR3 DNA reads TGCGCCAGCAGACCATTGGGGGCAGGGCTGGAGACCAAAAACATTCAGTACTTC. Its translation: CASRPLGAGLETKNIQYF.

The V gene is TRBV6-6, the J gene TRBJ2-7; D is ambiguous. The germline V gene encodes CDR1 MNHNY and CDR2 SVGAGI (reference sequence). Trimming pared 6 bases from V and 0 bases from J, leaving 18 bases between. The CDR3 loop spans 16 amino acids. CDR3 residues: CASSILALMSSYEQYF. The CDR3 DNA is TGTGCCAGCAGCATTTTGGCCCTAATGAGCTCCTACGAGCAGTACTTC.

This chain links TRBV2 with TRBJ2-6, with no clear D. This CDR3 is built from 14 residues. Deletions cut 7 bases from V and 0 bases from J, with 7 bases between. The germline V gene has CDR1 SNHLY and CDR2 FYNNEI. DNA for the CDR3: TGTGCCAGCACCTCGGGCTCTGGGGCCAACGTCCTGACTTTC. Translated, it gives CASTSGSGANVLTF.

A note on this clone: The junction departs from the called germline gene at one end, perhaps through a read error. The chain carries TRBV14 and TRBJ2-7, with 8 positions matching TRBD1. In germline, CDR1 is SGHDN, CDR2 FVKESK. The CDR3 has 13 residues. The CDR3 DNA sequence: TGTGTCAGCAGGAGACAGGGGCCCTACGAGCAGTACTTC. Its protein is CVSRRQGPYEQYF.

The gene calls are TRBV19 and TRBJ1-2, with D possibly matching TRBD1 (6 bases). This CDR3 has 12 residues. Germline CDR1 reads LNHDA; CDR2 reads SQIVND (reference sequence). V was cut by 5 bases and J by 8 bases, with 12 bases left in between. The CDR3 nucleotides read TGTGCCAGTAGTCCCGGAGGGGGAGGCTACACCTTC. Protein product: CASSPGGGGYTF.

The chain links TRBV28 to TRBJ2-5, with 11 bases that match TRBD1. The length of the CDR3 is 16 residues. CDR1 MDHEN and CDR2 SYDVKM come from the germline V gene. The V and J ends lost 6 bases and 2 bases, in that order; junction bases with no gene match: 8. The DNA of the CDR3 is TGTGCCAGCAGCTTAGCCGGGACAGGGGGACAAGAGACCCAGTACTTC. Translated, it gives CASSLAGTGGQETQYF.

This clone was seen more than once but under ten times. This rearrangement joins TRBV4-1 to TRBJ2-3; 10 nucleotides line up with TRBD1. The CDR3 is 15 amino acids. The V segment lost 3 bases and the J segment 2 bases; nucleotides outside the gene matches: 2. Germline V gene sequence: CDR1 MGHRA, CDR2 YSYEKL. CDR3 region: CASSQGQGITDTQYF. In DNA, the CDR3 is TGCGCCAGCAGCCAGGGACAGGGGATCACAGATACGCAGTATTTT.

The chain is built from TRBV6-1 and TRBJ2-7, with TRBD1 matching over 9 bases. V was pared by 3 bases and J by 4 bases, with 10 bases of the junction left unmatched. From germline, CDR1 is MNHNS and CDR2 SASEGT. This CDR3 contains 16 residues. DNA of the CDR3: TGTGCCAGCAGTGATGGGATACTTGGACAGGGGTACGAGCAGTACTTC. Protein: CASSDGILGQGYEQYF.

The sample holds one count of this clone. This chain joins TRBV2 and TRBJ1-2, with TRBD1 matching 10 bases. V dropped 4 bases and J dropped 4; count of bases not matched to a gene: 6. This CDR3 comprises 15 residues. Per the germline V gene, CDR1 is SNHLY and CDR2 is FYNNEI. The CDR3 DNA reads TGTGCCAGCAGTGTTCGACAGGGGGCCGGCTATGGCTACACCTTC. Its protein is CASSVRQGAGYGYTF.

The gene calls are TRBV7-2 and TRBJ2-5, with TRBD1 matching over 11 bases. The V gene end was trimmed by 2 bases and the J gene end by 5 bases; junction bases not matched to a gene: 7. CDR1 and CDR2 (germline): SGHTA, FQGNSA. CDR3 length: 16 amino acids. CDR3 coding DNA: TGTGCCAGCAGCTTAAAGTGGACAGGGGGCCGGGAGACCCAGTACTTC. This codes for CASSLKWTGGRETQYF.

This clone came up a few times. V and J are TRBV27 and TRBJ2-3; perhaps TRBD2 as D (6 bases). CDR3 size: 15 residues. V was clipped by 6 bases and J by 1 base, with 14 bases between them. Germline CDR1 and CDR2: MNHEY and SMNVEV (reference sequence). CDR3 residues: CASRGGRSGTDTQYF. DNA for the CDR3: TGTGCCAGCAGGGGGGGACGGAGTGGCACAGATACGCAGTATTTT.

The rearrangement links TRBV19 to TRBJ1-5; D is uncertain. The CDR3 extends over 17 amino acids. Trimming stripped 2 bases from V and 0 bases from J, with 14 bases between. CDR1 LNHDA and CDR2 SQIVND come from the germline V gene (reference sequence). CDR3 nucleotide sequence: TGTGCCAGTAGTATAATTGGTGGCCAGGATAGCAATCAGCCCCAGCATTTT. Protein: CASSIIGGQDSNQPQHF.

The chain employs TRBV6-5 and TRBJ1-5, with TRBD1 as a possible D gene (6 bases). CDR3 length: 15 amino acids. Germline V gene data show CDR1 as MNHEY and CDR2 as SVGAGI. V was clipped by 0 bases and J by 4 bases, with 10 bases between them. The CDR3, as DNA: TGTGCCAGCAGTTACTCGGGTCAGGGGAATCAGCCCCAGCATTTT. Protein product: CASSYSGQGNQPQHF.

The chain links TRBV5-6 to TRBJ2-5; weak D call: TRBD1 (6 bases). V was cut by 3 bases and J by 1 base, with 7 bases left in between. CDR3 length: 13 amino acids. CDR1 SGHDT and CDR2 YYEEEE come from the germline V gene. CDR3 sequence: CASSWTAQETQYF. CDR3 sequence (DNA): TGTGCCAGCAGCTGGACAGCCCAAGAGACCCAGTACTTC.

Here the CDR3 DNA reads TGCGCCAGCAGCTTGGGGCAGGGCCGCGAAAAACTGTTTTTT. It encodes CASSLGQGREKLFF. The chain uses TRBV5-1 and TRBJ1-4; a possible D gene is TRBD1 (5 bases). V lost 0 bases, J lost 8 bases, and 11 bases lay in between. The CDR3 is 14 amino acids. From germline, CDR1 is SGHRS and CDR2 YFSETQ. Complete variable domain (other parts from reference TRBV5-1 and TRBJ1-4): KAGVTQTPRYLIKTRGQQVTLSCSPISGHRSVSWYQQTPGQGLQFLFEYFSETQRNKGNFPGRFSGRQFSNSRSEMNVSTLELGDSALYLCASSLGQGREKLFFGSGTQLSVL.

This chain connects TRBV16 to TRBJ1-2, with 7 bases aligning to TRBD1. Germline lookup yields CDR1 KGHSY and CDR2 FQNENV. V was pared by 5 bases and J by 3 bases, with 3 bases of the junction left unmatched. The CDR3 length is 13 residues. DNA for the CDR3: TGTGCCAGCAGCATCGACAGGGACTATGGCTACACCTTC. This codes for CASSIDRDYGYTF.

This chain connects TRBV5-1 to TRBJ2-7; D may match TRBD1 or TRBD2 (6 bases each). This CDR3 contains 15 residues. CDR1 and CDR2 (germline): SGHRS, YFSETQ. V was shortened by 4 bases and J by 2 bases, with 16 bases between the two germline ends. The CDR3 region has the DNA TGCGCCAGCAGCCGCCAGGGCGGGACAACCTACGAGCAGTACTTC. It specifies CASSRQGGTTYEQYF.